This T cell receptor (beta chain) emerged from a study of beta chain bispecific antibodies for T cell cancers. Across the whole study: TRBV sequencing of surviving healthy T cells measured each family's depletion. Jurkat cells expressed TRBV12-3; HPB-ALL cells expressed TRBV5-5.

TCRdb fed the 5' RACE reads into MiXCR, producing one record per CDR3 protein. The table has just over 20,000 distinct CDR3 sequences, about 2.6% seen once. The study's findings and limits: In these mixed samples, most targeted TRBV reads derived from the leukemia cell line.

As for this clonotype: Its antigen is as yet unknown.

Germline values: CDR1 MNHEY, CDR2 SVGAGI. J gave up 4 bases and V 7 bases, and 12 bases lay outside the gene matches. The CDR3 covers 15 residues. Blood mononuclear cells were expanded for 3 days using either OKT3 anti-CD3 antibody or CD3/CD28 beads. Cocultures held around 5 x 10^4 normal T cells, around 5 x 10^4 targets, and bispecific antibody. The receptor comes from a human donor in good health. Some clones in this sample may be carry-over from other donors' samples. The J gene is TRBJ1-2, the V gene TRBV6-5; 7 positions agree with TRBD1. Sequenced input: healthy donor T cells cultured with leukemia cells. DNA for the CDR3: TGTGCCAGCAACTCCCTTCGACAGGGAGCCTATGGCTACACCTTC. Translated: CASNSLRQGAYGYTF.